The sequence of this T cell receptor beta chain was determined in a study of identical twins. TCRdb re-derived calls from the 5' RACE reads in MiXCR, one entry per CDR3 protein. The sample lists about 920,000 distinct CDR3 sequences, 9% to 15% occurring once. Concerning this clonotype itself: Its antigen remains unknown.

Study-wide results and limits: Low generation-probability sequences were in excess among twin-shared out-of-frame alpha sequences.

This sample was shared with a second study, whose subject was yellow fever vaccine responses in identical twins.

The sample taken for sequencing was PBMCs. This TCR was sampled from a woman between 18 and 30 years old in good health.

The chain's CDR3 is CASSSDRSGYTF. The DNA of the CDR3 is TGTGCCAGCAGTTCAGACAGGTCGGGCTACACCTTC. The chain joins TRBV12-3 or TRBV12-4 to TRBJ1-2; D may be TRBD1 (6 bases). The V gene lost 4 bases and the J gene lost 8 bases, with 11 bases spanning the gap. This CDR3 is built from 12 residues.